Sequencing of this T cell receptor (beta chain) was carried out in a study of blood T cell repertoires in COVID-19. Source study methods: Amplification of reference gene primers provided the estimated nucleated cell counts. The protocol was immunoSEQ multiplex PCR, while the TCRdb copy is restricted to in-frame clones and leaves out a portion. From that table come the V and J calls and clone size; the DNA was used to work out D and trimming. The sample lists 85,000 to 130,000 clones; 65% to 90% were seen once. This CDR3 has 14 amino acids. V shed 3 bases and J 4 bases; nucleotides not matched to a gene: 2. Germline assignment: CDR1 MNHEY and CDR2 SMNVEV (reference sequence).

The J gene is TRBJ2-7, the V gene TRBV27, with 11 bases matching TRBD2. The sequencing sample was made of PBMCs or T cells enriched from blood (not recorded which). This TCR came from a woman between 45 and 60 years old who had recovered from COVID-19. The CDR3 coding sequence is TGTGCCAGCAGTTTTTCTAGCGGGAGGTACGAGCAGTACTTC. This sequence encodes CASSFSSGRYEQYF.